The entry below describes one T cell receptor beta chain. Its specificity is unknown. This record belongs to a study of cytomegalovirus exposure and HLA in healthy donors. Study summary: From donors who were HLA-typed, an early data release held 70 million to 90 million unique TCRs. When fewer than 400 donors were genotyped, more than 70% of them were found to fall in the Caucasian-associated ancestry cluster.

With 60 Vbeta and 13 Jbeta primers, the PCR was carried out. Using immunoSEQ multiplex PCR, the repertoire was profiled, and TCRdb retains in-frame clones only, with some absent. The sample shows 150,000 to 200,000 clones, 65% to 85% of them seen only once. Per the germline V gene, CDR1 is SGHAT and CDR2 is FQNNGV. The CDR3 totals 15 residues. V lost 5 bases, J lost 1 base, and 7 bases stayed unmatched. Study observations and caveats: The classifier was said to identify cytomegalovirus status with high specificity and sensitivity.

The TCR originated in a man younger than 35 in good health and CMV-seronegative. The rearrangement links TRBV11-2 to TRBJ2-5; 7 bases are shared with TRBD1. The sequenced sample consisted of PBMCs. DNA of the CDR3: TGTGCCAGCAGCCGGGAAGGGGGCTTCCAAGAGACCCAGTACTTC. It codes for CASSREGGFQETQYF.